This TCR beta chain was observed in a study of sequential checkpoint blockade in melanoma. Background on the study: Each arm's sequence ended with maintenance nivolumab.

The treatment denotes: randomized to nivolumab then ipilimumab (arm A) or the reverse (arm B). PBMC sorting kept live CD3+CD8+ cells without CD19 or CD56. Germline CDR1 and CDR2: SGHNT and YENEEA. The V end lost 7 bases, the J end lost 3 bases, and 19 bases lay between the germline ends. The CDR3 is 15 residues long. The method was immunoSEQ multiplex PCR; TCRdb's version includes in-frame clones alone and lacks a portion of them. The data hold about 19,000 clones, with about four fifths observed a single time. The gene calls are TRBV11-3 and TRBJ2-7, with D maybe TRBD1 (6 bases). The sample was CD8+ T cells sorted from blood (inferred from file names), taken from a patient given nivolumab and ipilimumab in sequence. The clonotype was recovered from a human donor with melanoma. The CDR3 sequence: CASIQMYCRGYEQYF. CDR3 DNA sequence: TGTGCCAGCATTCAGATGTATTGCAGGGGCTACGAGCAGTACTTC.